The 29 T cell receptor beta chains below come from one sample, sequenced in a study of type 1 regulatory T cells. Using its own MiXCR run on the reads, TCRdb lists one record per CDR3 protein. Of 63,000 or so distinct CDR3 sequences detected, around 49% appear once; the ten largest clones hold 2% to 2.5%. For these receptors, no antigen is known. The sequenced material came from cultured non-Tr1 T cells, either the whole culture or a sorted T cell fraction (not recorded which). The origin of the receptors is a human donor in good health.

The chain recombines TRBV5-4 with TRBJ2-1, with 7 positions matching TRBD1. Germline lookup yields CDR1 SGHNT and CDR2 YYREEE (reference sequence). J gave up 0 bases and V 2 bases, and 2 bases lay outside the gene matches. CDR3 length: 15 residues. CDR3 nucleotide sequence: TGTGCCAGCAGCTTTGACAGGGCCTCCTACAATGAGCAGTTCTTC. It is translated as CASSFDRASYNEQFF.

A few counts support this clonotype. This chain links TRBV3-1 with TRBJ1-6; D unclear. The germline CDR1 and CDR2 sequences are LGHDT and YNNKEL (reference sequence). The CDR3 has 13 amino acids. Trimming pared 1 base from V and 10 bases from J, leaving 8 bases between. The CDR3 coding sequence is TGTGCCAGCAGCCAAGGAGGGCACTCACCCCTCCACTTT. It codes for CASSQGGHSPLHF.

The CDR3 here is CASIGAAKNIQYF. CDR3 nucleotides: TGTGCCAGCATAGGGGCGGCCAAAAACATTCAGTACTTC. J is TRBJ2-4 and V is TRBV27; D may be TRBD1 (5 bases). Germline CDR1 is MNHEY and CDR2 is SMNVEV (reference sequence). This CDR3 comprises 13 residues. V lost 7 bases to trimming and J lost 1 base, with 8 bases between them.

In this sample, this clonotype turned up a few times. V and J are TRBV5-1 and TRBJ1-1; D is unresolved. Germline V CDR1 and CDR2: SGHRS, YFSETQ. V was cut by 4 bases and J by 0 bases, with 10 bases left in between. The CDR3 totals 14 residues. The chain's CDR3 is CASSPQPVNTEAFF. For the CDR3, the DNA is TGCGCCAGCAGCCCACAGCCAGTGAACACTGAAGCTTTCTTT.

This rearrangement joins TRBV29-1 to TRBJ1-1, with a weak D call TRBD1 (6 bases). The CDR3 length is 13 residues. Trimming cost V 5 bases and J 6 bases, with 16 bases left between them. Germline V lookup: CDR1 SQVTM, CDR2 ANQGSEA. As DNA, the CDR3 is TGCAGCGTTTTTGACAGGTCTGGAGCTGAAGCTTTCTTT. It encodes CSVFDRSGAEAFF.

The chain is built from TRBV6-6 and TRBJ2-1; 8 bases agree with TRBD2. Germline CDR1 reads MNHNY; CDR2 reads SVGAGI (reference sequence). V lost 5 bases, J lost 1 base, and 1 base stayed unmatched. The CDR3 runs to 14 residues. The CDR3 nucleotides read TGTGCCAGCAGTGTAGCGGGGTCCTACAATGAGCAGTTCTTC. Protein sequence: CASSVAGSYNEQFF.

The chain uses TRBV4-1 and TRBJ2-1; 12 nucleotides match TRBD2. This CDR3 has 16 amino acids. Germline loops: CDR1 MGHRA, CDR2 YSYEKL. V was clipped by 4 bases and J by 8 bases; unmatched bases: 9. In DNA form, the CDR3 reads TGCGCCAGCAGCCCCCGGCTAGCGGGGGGGCAGGATGAGCAGTTCTTC. Encoded protein: CASSPRLAGGQDEQFF.

The chain recombines TRBV28 with TRBJ1-6, with no clear D. The CDR3 covers 14 residues. Between the trimmed V and J ends, which lost 2 bases and 10 bases, there was a span of 12 bases. Germline values: CDR1 MDHEN, CDR2 SYDVKM. CDR3 sequence: CASSLVEGHSPLHF. Here the CDR3 DNA reads TGTGCCAGCAGTTTAGTGGAGGGTCACTCACCCCTCCACTTT.

The gene calls are TRBV7-2 and TRBJ1-5, with D possibly matching TRBD1 (6 bases). Trimming took off 2 bases at V and 4 bases at J, with 12 bases between the two ends. Germline V gene data show CDR1 as SGHTA and CDR2 as FQGNSA. CDR3 length: 15 amino acids. The CDR3 coding sequence is TGTGCCAGCAGCTTACTGGGGGGGCGGAATCAGCCCCAGCATTTT. Its translation is CASSLLGGRNQPQHF.

A word on this clonotype: A read error may account for a junction end that differs from germline. The chain is built from TRBV7-7 and TRBJ2-1; perhaps TRBD1 as D (6 bases). Germline V CDR1 and CDR2: SSHAT, FNYEAQ (reference sequence). This CDR3 comprises 15 residues. The CDR3 here is CASSPDRSSYNEQFF. CDR3 nucleotide sequence: TGTGCTAGCAGCCCCGACAGGAGCTCCTACAATGAGCAGTTCTTC.

CDR3 bases: TGCAGTGCTAGAGACGACGGATTCAATGAGCAGTTCTTC. Its translation is CSARDDGFNEQFF. This chain uses TRBV20-1 with TRBJ2-1; D is unresolved. Trimming left V 0 bases short and J 6 bases short, with 9 bases between. CDR3 length: 13 amino acids. CDR1 is DFQATT and CDR2 is SNEGSKA in the germline V gene (reference sequence).

The chain has TRBV5-1 and TRBJ2-1; no clear D. The CDR3 length is 15 residues. V was cut by 0 bases and J by 3 bases, with 10 bases left in between. The germline V gene has CDR1 SGHRS and CDR2 YFSETQ. CDR3 protein: CASSLVGYNYNEQFF. The CDR3 nucleotides are TGCGCCAGCAGCTTGGTCGGCTACAACTACAATGAGCAGTTCTTC. Filled out from reference TRBV5-1 and TRBJ2-1, the complete variable domain reads KAGVTQTPRYLIKTRGQQVTLSCSPISGHRSVSWYQQTPGQGLQFLFEYFSETQRNKGNFPGRFSGRQFSNSRSEMNVSTLELGDSALYLCASSLVGYNYNEQFFGPGTRLTVL.

This clonotype was detected only a few times. The chain employs TRBV7-2 and TRBJ2-7, with 8 bases aligning to TRBD2. Germline lookup yields CDR1 SGHTA and CDR2 FQGNSA. V dropped 5 bases and J dropped 4; count of bases not matched to a gene: 10. The CDR3 is 15 amino acids. The CDR3 spells CASSLGGVAGYEQYF. CDR3 DNA: TGTGCCAGCAGCCTTGGGGGGGTAGCGGGGTACGAGCAGTACTTC.

By share of the sample, this clonotype is medium-sized. The chain recombines TRBV9 with TRBJ2-7; tentatively, D is TRBD2 (6 bases). The germline V gene encodes CDR1 SGDLS and CDR2 YYNGEE. The V and J ends lost 10 bases and 3 bases respectively, with 14 bases between them. This CDR3 spans 12 amino acids. CDR3 protein: CACGGRDYEQYF. The CDR3 DNA reads as TGTGCCTGTGGGGGGAGAGACTACGAGCAGTACTTC.

This clonotype was observed a few times. The chain links TRBV3-1 to TRBJ1-1, with unresolved D. This CDR3 region has 11 residues. Germline V lookup: CDR1 LGHDT, CDR2 YNNKEL (reference sequence). V lost 4 bases to trimming and J lost 4 bases, with 4 bases between them. CDR3 sequence: CASSRGTEAFF. The CDR3 DNA follows: TGTGCCAGCAGCCGGGGCACTGAAGCTTTCTTT.

This clonotype has a handful of counts. The gene calls are TRBV7-8 and TRBJ2-7, with a tentative D call TRBD1 (5 bases). The CDR3 sequence is 12 residues long. V lost 2 bases and J 5 bases, leaving 7 bases between the germline ends. The germline V gene encodes CDR1 SGHVS and CDR2 FQNEAQ. As DNA, the CDR3 is TGTGCCAGCAGCTTAACACAGGACGAGCAGTACTTC. Protein: CASSLTQDEQYF. Supplemented by reference TRBV7-8 and TRBJ2-7, the full variable domain reads GAGVSQSPRYKVAKRGQDVALRCDPISGHVSLFWYQQALGQGPEFLTYFQNEAQLDKSGLPSDRFFAERPEGSVSTLKIQRTQQEDSAVYLCASSLTQDEQYFGPGTRLTVT.

This clonotype was observed a few times. This rearrangement joins TRBV7-2 to TRBJ2-3; tentatively, D is TRBD2 (5 bases). V lost 1 base to trimming and J lost 5 bases, with 16 bases between them. This CDR3 has 16 residues. Germline V gene lookup returns CDR1 SGHTA and CDR2 FQGNSA. This chain's CDR3 is CASSLGRGAVRDTQYF. In nucleotides, the CDR3 is TGTGCCAGCAGCTTAGGCCGGGGAGCGGTTCGAGATACGCAGTATTTT.

This chain uses TRBV5-1 with TRBJ2-3; TRBD1 matches at 7 bases. The ends lost 5 bases at V and 3 bases at J; junction bases unmatched: 9. The V gene's germline CDR1 is SGHRS and CDR2 YFSETQ. The CDR3 is 15 amino acids. This chain's CDR3 is CASRQGSAGTDTQYF. CDR3 sequence (DNA): TGCGCCAGCAGACAGGGGTCCGCTGGGACAGATACGCAGTATTTT. The complete variable domain, with remaining parts taken from reference TRBV5-1 and TRBJ2-3, reads KAGVTQTPRYLIKTRGQQVTLSCSPISGHRSVSWYQQTPGQGLQFLFEYFSETQRNKGNFPGRFSGRQFSNSRSEMNVSTLELGDSALYLCASRQGSAGTDTQYFGPGTRLTVL.

This clonotype was picked up a small number of times. The CDR3 nucleotides are TGCAGTGCGCCCCCTACAGGGAACACTGAAGCTTTCTTT. Protein product: CSAPPTGNTEAFF. V usage is TRBV20-1 and J usage is TRBJ1-1, with D possibly TRBD1 on 5 matching bases. Germline V gene lookup returns CDR1 DFQATT and CDR2 SNEGSKA (reference sequence). The CDR3 is 13 amino acids. V was clipped by 6 bases and J by 1 base, with 12 bases between them.

This clonotype was seen a handful of times. This chain links TRBV15 with TRBJ2-1; 8 nucleotides align to TRBD2. The trim removed 8 bases at V and 9 bases at J, leaving 3 bases unmatched. Germline V gives CDR1 LNHNV, CDR2 YYDKDF (reference sequence). This CDR3 comprises 11 residues. This CDR3 is CATSAGVEQFF. In nucleotides, the CDR3 is TGTGCCACCTCAGCGGGGGTTGAGCAGTTCTTC.

The genes are TRBV7-6 and TRBJ2-2; D is uncertain. V shed 1 base and J shed 3 bases, with 12 bases lying between them. The CDR3 runs to 16 residues. The germline V gene encodes CDR1 SGHVS and CDR2 FNYEAQ. CDR3 sequence reads: CASSLVDGTDTGELFF. For the CDR3, the DNA is TGTGCCAGCAGCTTAGTGGATGGTACGGACACCGGGGAGCTGTTTTTT.

This rearrangement joins TRBV3-1 to TRBJ1-1, with D unresolved. The length of the CDR3 is 14 residues. Germline V CDR1 and CDR2: LGHDT, YNNKEL (reference sequence). V gave up 1 base and J gave up 10 bases, with 16 bases separating them. CDR3 in DNA: TGTGCCAGCAGCCAAGGGCAGGCTAAAGGAGGAGCTTTCTTT. Protein sequence: CASSQGQAKGGAFF. Full variable domain (outside the CDR3, taken from reference TRBV3-1 and TRBJ1-1): DTAVSQTPKYLVTQMGNDKSIKCEQNLGHDTMYWYKQDSKKFLKIMFSYNNKELIINETVPNRFSPKSPDKAHLNLHINSLELGDSAVYFCASSQGQAKGGAFFGQGTRLTVV.

The chain links TRBV28 to TRBJ2-6; D gene unclear. The CDR3 sequence is 13 residues long. CDR1 MDHEN and CDR2 SYDVKM come from the germline V gene. Trimming took off 7 bases at V and 3 bases at J, with 7 bases between the two ends. CDR3 nucleotides: TGTGCCAGCACTGAAGGTGGGGCCAACGTCCTGACTTTC. It codes for CASTEGGANVLTF. The variable domain in full, completed from reference TRBV28 and TRBJ2-6, reads DVKVTQSSRYLVKRTGEKVFLECVQDMDHENMFWYRQDPGLGLRLIYFSYDVKMKEKGDIPEGYSVSREKKERFSLILESASTNQTSMYLCASTEGGANVLTFGAGSRLTVL.

The V call is TRBV12-3 or TRBV12-4, the J call TRBJ1-1, with D unclear. The CDR3 sequence is 11 residues long. With 10 bases removed from V and 6 bases from J, the gap between germline ends came to 12 bases. The CDR3 nucleotides are TGTGCCACCCGGACTCTTGCTGAAGCTTTCTTT. Its protein is CATRTLAEAFF.

This clonotype was found a few times. The chain employs TRBV19 and TRBJ2-3; TRBD2 agrees at 10 bases. Germline trimming cut 5 bases from V and 6 bases from J; bases unmatched to any gene: 2. CDR3 length equals 13 residues. CDR1 LNHDA and CDR2 SQIVND come from the germline V gene (reference sequence). CDR3 region: CASSGGLADTQYF. The CDR3 DNA is TGTGCCAGTAGTGGGGGACTAGCGGATACGCAGTATTTT.

This sequence joins TRBV12-3 or TRBV12-4 and TRBJ2-1, with 12 bases matching TRBD2. This CDR3 spans 17 amino acids. With V trimmed by 1 base and J by 7 bases, 8 bases remained unmatched. The CDR3: CASSLVRASGGANEQFF. CDR3 nucleotide sequence: TGTGCCAGCAGTTTAGTGAGGGCTAGCGGGGGGGCAAATGAGCAGTTCTTC.

The CDR3 nucleotides read TGTGCCAGCAGACCCCTAGCGGGGCCCACAGATACGCAGTATTTT. Encoded protein: CASRPLAGPTDTQYF. The chain is built from TRBV12-3 or TRBV12-4 and TRBJ2-3, with TRBD2 identical over 9 bases. With 6 bases clipped from V and 2 bases from J, the junction kept 6 bases outside the gene matches. The CDR3 is made up of 15 amino acids.

This sequence joins TRBV7-2 and TRBJ2-7; 8 bases match TRBD1. The CDR3 is 15 residues long. Germline V gene sequence: CDR1 SGHTA, CDR2 FQGNSA. The V and J ends lost 1 base and 4 bases, in that order; junction bases with no gene match: 6. CDR3: CASSLGRTGPYEQYF. For the CDR3, the DNA is TGTGCCAGCAGCTTAGGCCGGACAGGGCCGTACGAGCAGTACTTC.

This clonotype was seen more than once but under ten times. The rearrangement uses TRBV27 and TRBJ1-5, with no clear D. Per germline, CDR1 MNHEY and CDR2 SMNVEV (reference sequence). V lost 3 bases, J lost 4 bases, and 7 bases lay in between. CDR3 length: 13 amino acids. The CDR3 here is CASSFSRNQPQHF. The CDR3 bases are TGTGCCAGCAGTTTTTCCAGGAATCAGCCCCAGCATTTT.